Shown below are 21 T cell receptor beta chains from a single sample sequenced in a study of PD-1 blockade in classical Hodgkin lymphoma. Time point specified: cycle 4 day 1 (C4D1), after five to seven weeks of nivolumab. No patient escaped relapse after autologous stem cell transplantation, and brentuximab vedotin exposure varied. Clones were sequenced by immunoSEQ multiplex PCR, and TCRdb holds only the in-frame ones, with some missing. The sample consists of over 75,000 clones, 75% to 95% of them appearing once. The source was peripheral blood mononuclear cells (PBMCs), collected before the fourth cycle of nivolumab. These receptors originate from a human donor with classical Hodgkin lymphoma.

This clone showed up just once. The CDR3 coding sequence is TGTGCCAGCAGTTACCGGGACAGGGTCATCAATGAGCAGTTCTTC. Translated: CASSYRDRVINEQFF. The chain links TRBV6-5 to TRBJ2-1; TRBD1 agrees at 9 bases. The CDR3 is 15 residues long. Trimming took 2 bases from V and 6 from J; bases not matched to a gene: 5. Germline CDR1 reads MNHEY; CDR2 reads SVGAGI.

This clone was seen just once. This chain uses TRBV6-6 with TRBJ1-2; perhaps TRBD1 as D (6 bases). The V end was cut by 0 bases, the J end by 8 bases, with 10 bases between. Germline V gives CDR1 MNHNY, CDR2 SVGAGI (reference sequence). This CDR3 contains 13 residues. The CDR3 DNA sequence: TGTGCCAGCAGTTACTCGGCAGGGGCCGGCTACACCTTC. Amino acid sequence: CASSYSAGAGYTF.

The chain is built from TRBV4-1 and TRBJ2-2; perhaps TRBD1 as D (5 bases). This CDR3 is 14 amino acids long. Trimming left V 2 bases short and J 4 bases short, with 8 bases between. Germline assignment: CDR1 MGHRA and CDR2 YSYEKL. The CDR3 region is CASSQPGATGELFF. The CDR3 region has the DNA TGCGCCAGCAGCCAACCTGGGGCCACCGGGGAGCTGTTTTTT.

The gene calls are TRBV5-1 and TRBJ1-4; D is unresolved. Trimming pared 0 bases from V and 8 bases from J, leaving 14 bases between. Germline assignment: CDR1 SGHRS and CDR2 YFSETQ. The CDR3 has 15 amino acids. The CDR3 is CASSLEGYFTEKLFF. CDR3 sequence (DNA): TGCGCCAGCAGCTTGGAGGGATATTTCACGGAAAAACTGTTTTTT. Combining the CDR3 with reference TRBV5-1 and TRBJ1-4 gives the whole variable domain KAGVTQTPRYLIKTRGQQVTLSCSPISGHRSVSWYQQTPGQGLQFLFEYFSETQRNKGNFPGRFSGRQFSNSRSEMNVSTLELGDSALYLCASSLEGYFTEKLFFGSGTQLSVL.

The chain recombines TRBV6-6 with TRBJ1-1; D not resolved. V lost 6 bases and J lost 0, with 8 bases in between. The CDR3 loop spans 13 amino acids. Germline V gives CDR1 MNHNY, CDR2 SVGAGI (reference sequence). The CDR3 nucleotides are TGTGCCAGCAGCCCCGGTTTGAACACTGAAGCTTTCTTT. Amino acid sequence: CASSPGLNTEAFF.

The V and J genes are TRBV19 and TRBJ2-7; 8 bases agree with TRBD1. This CDR3 is built from 12 residues. With 7 bases clipped from V and 5 bases from J, the junction kept 4 bases outside the gene matches. In germline, CDR1 is LNHDA, CDR2 SQIVND (reference sequence). CDR3 nucleotide sequence: TGTGCCAGTATGAGCAGGGGGCACGAGCAGTACTTC. It yields the protein CASMSRGHEQYF. Supplemented by reference TRBV19 and TRBJ2-7, the full variable domain reads DGGITQSPKYLFRKEGQNVTLSCEQNLNHDAMYWYRQDPGQGLRLIYYSQIVNDFQKGDIAEGYSVSREKKESFPLTVTSAQKNPTAFYLCASMSRGHEQYFGPGTRLTVT.

The rearrangement links TRBV9 to TRBJ1-1; tentative D call: TRBD1 (5 bases). This CDR3 has 13 residues. V was shortened by 4 bases and J by 5 bases, with 12 bases between the two germline ends. CDR1 and CDR2 (germline): SGDLS, YYNGEE. CDR3 protein: CASSISGRTEAFF. CDR3 sequence (DNA): TGTGCCAGCAGCATCTCAGGGAGGACTGAAGCTTTCTTT.

The J gene is TRBJ1-2, the V gene TRBV6-5, with D possibly matching TRBD1 (6 bases). CDR3 length equals 14 residues. Germline loops: CDR1 MNHEY, CDR2 SVGAGI. Trimming pared 8 bases from V and 7 bases from J, leaving 20 bases between. The CDR3 loop is CASLRGEGQSGYTF. DNA of the CDR3: TGTGCCAGCTTGAGGGGGGAAGGGCAGAGTGGCTACACCTTC.

V is TRBV7-9 and J is TRBJ1-6; possibly TRBD1 for D (5 bases). Trimming pared 7 bases from V and 7 bases from J, leaving 11 bases between. This CDR3 spans 13 amino acids. CDR1 and CDR2 (germline): SEHNR, FQNEAQ (reference sequence). The CDR3 DNA reads as TGTGCCAGCACTGGCAGGGACAATTCACCCCTCCACTTT. It yields the protein CASTGRDNSPLHF.

This clone was seen just once. The genes are TRBV2 and TRBJ2-7, with 8 bases lining up with TRBD1. The CDR3 contains 14 residues. V gave up 2 bases and J gave up 2 bases; unmatched junction bases: 2. Germline V gene data show CDR1 as SNHLY and CDR2 as FYNNEI. The CDR3 here is CASSERGQAYEQYF. CDR3 bases: TGTGCCAGCAGTGAACGGGGACAGGCCTACGAGCAGTACTTC.

This clone came up once. The rearrangement uses TRBV28 and TRBJ2-7; 9 bases map to TRBD1. CDR3 length: 14 amino acids. V gave up 8 bases and J gave up 5 bases; unmatched junction bases: 10. Germline lookup yields CDR1 MDHEN and CDR2 SYDVKM. CDR3 in amino acids: CASVPTGGLDEQYF. DNA of the CDR3: TGTGCCAGCGTCCCGACAGGGGGACTTGACGAGCAGTACTTC.

This chain links TRBV19 with TRBJ2-7, with 10 bases that match TRBD1. V dropped 7 bases and J dropped 0; count of bases not matched to a gene: 15. CDR3 length: 18 amino acids. In germline, CDR1 is LNHDA, CDR2 SQIVND (reference sequence). This CDR3 reads CASTNYPGTGVYSYEQYF. Here the CDR3 DNA reads TGTGCCAGTACCAACTATCCCGGGACAGGGGTTTACTCCTACGAGCAGTACTTC.

This clone has just one count. V and J are TRBV29-1 and TRBJ2-7; TRBD1 matches 10 bases. The trim removed 7 bases at V and 5 bases at J, leaving 11 bases unmatched. From germline, CDR1 is SQVTM and CDR2 ANQGSEA. CDR3 size: 14 residues. The CDR3 region is CSALHRDRGDEQYF. The CDR3 nucleotides read TGCAGCGCCCTACATCGGGACAGGGGCGACGAGCAGTACTTC.

The gene calls are TRBV7-8 and TRBJ2-7; D gene ambiguous. The ends were cut back, 0 bases at V and 2 bases at J, with 5 bases in the middle. Germline lookup yields CDR1 SGHVS and CDR2 FQNEAQ. The CDR3 contains 13 residues. This CDR3 reads CASSLAGAYEQYF. Here the CDR3 DNA reads TGTGCCAGCAGCTTAGCTGGGGCCTACGAGCAGTACTTC.

V gene TRBV13 combines with J gene TRBJ2-5; D not resolved. CDR1 and CDR2 from the germline V gene are PRHDT and FYEKMQ (reference sequence). The CDR3 has 13 residues. V was clipped by 3 bases and J by 5 bases, with 10 bases between them. The CDR3 reads CASSFGLGETQYF. As DNA, the CDR3 is TGTGCCAGCAGCTTCGGCCTGGGGGAGACCCAGTACTTC.

This chain links TRBV5-1 with TRBJ2-2, with 9 bases fitting TRBD1. Germline lookup yields CDR1 SGHRS and CDR2 YFSETQ. V was pared by 2 bases and J by 0 bases, with 2 bases of the junction left unmatched. The CDR3 is made up of 16 amino acids. The CDR3 region is CASSFTGGANTGELFF. The CDR3, as DNA: TGCGCCAGCAGCTTTACAGGGGGCGCGAACACCGGGGAGCTGTTTTTT.

The CDR3 sequence is CASSLLGQGSTEAFF. For the CDR3, the DNA is TGTGCCAGTAGTCTCCTGGGACAGGGAAGCACTGAAGCTTTCTTT. The chain recombines TRBV19 with TRBJ1-1; TRBD1 aligns across 9 bases. V lost 5 bases, J lost 4 bases, and 8 bases stayed unmatched. The CDR3 has 15 amino acids. Germline V gives CDR1 LNHDA, CDR2 SQIVND (reference sequence).

This clone was detected only once. CDR3 nucleotides: TGTGCCAGTAGTTTCGGACAGAACTATAATTCACCCCTCCACTTT. This gives the protein CASSFGQNYNSPLHF. This chain joins TRBV19 and TRBJ1-6, with TRBD1 as a possible D gene (6 bases). The germline V gene has CDR1 LNHDA and CDR2 SQIVND (reference sequence). This CDR3 region has 15 residues. V gave up 5 bases and J gave up 3 bases, with 11 bases separating them.

The chain carries TRBV7-2 and TRBJ2-3; 13 bases align to TRBD2. The CDR3 extends over 16 amino acids. With V trimmed by 6 bases and J by 8 bases, 11 bases remained unmatched. Germline V gives CDR1 SGHTA, CDR2 FQGNSA. The CDR3 nucleotides are TGTGCCAGCAGACCGAGGACTAGCGGGGGTGATGGTACGCAGTATTTT. This sequence encodes CASRPRTSGGDGTQYF.

The chain recombines TRBV5-1 with TRBJ2-5, with D possibly TRBD1 on 6 matching bases. Trimming took off 4 bases at V and 1 base at J, with 14 bases between the two ends. Germline V gene lookup returns CDR1 SGHRS and CDR2 YFSETQ. CDR3 size: 15 residues. CDR3 region: CASSVTGLLQETQYF. In DNA, the CDR3 is TGCGCCAGCAGCGTTACAGGGTTGCTCCAAGAGACCCAGTACTTC.

The genes are TRBV13 and TRBJ1-1, with TRBD1 identical over 9 bases. V was pared by 5 bases and J by 1 base, with 11 bases of the junction left unmatched. Germline assignment: CDR1 PRHDT and CDR2 FYEKMQ (reference sequence). The CDR3 runs to 17 residues. The CDR3: CASSAHGTGPPNTEAFF. The CDR3 nucleotides are TGTGCCAGCAGCGCCCACGGGACAGGGCCTCCGAACACTGAAGCTTTCTTT.